The source of this T cell receptor (beta chain) is a study of T-cell reconstitution after alpha-beta-depleted transplantation in children. Broader study findings: T-cell counts and diversity at one year following transplant were attributed mainly to newly produced T cells. Alpha-beta T cells present about two months after transplant were reported to originate from several hundred expanded graft clones. There were some patients whose high TCRbeta diversity at day 60 came from surviving recipient T cells and thymic progenitors.

This CDR3 is built from 16 residues. Germline CDR1 is SSHAT and CDR2 is FNYEAQ (reference sequence). The J segment lost 5 bases and the V segment lost 8 bases, leaving 10 bases of the junction unmatched. Unique molecular identifiers tagged the TCRbeta library. In TCRdb, the PCR reads were re-called with MiXCR into one record per CDR3 protein. The sample comprises 250,000 to 400,000 distinct CDR3 sequences, more than 20% of which are singletons, and approximately 10% rests with the top ten. This clonotype has ten or more counts. Its antigen remains unknown. The origin of this receptor is a male patient younger than 18 who had a stem cell transplant for acute lymphoblastic leukemia, so the T cells may come from the graft donor. The specimen comprised PBMCs, mostly from graft donor cells, sampled 180 days after TCRalphabeta/CD19-depleted stem cell transplant. The chain has TRBV7-7 and TRBJ2-5, with TRBD2 matching over 14 bases. The CDR3 here is CASYPGLAGVQETQYF. For the CDR3, the DNA is TGTGCCAGCTACCCGGGACTAGCGGGAGTACAGGAGACCCAGTACTTC.